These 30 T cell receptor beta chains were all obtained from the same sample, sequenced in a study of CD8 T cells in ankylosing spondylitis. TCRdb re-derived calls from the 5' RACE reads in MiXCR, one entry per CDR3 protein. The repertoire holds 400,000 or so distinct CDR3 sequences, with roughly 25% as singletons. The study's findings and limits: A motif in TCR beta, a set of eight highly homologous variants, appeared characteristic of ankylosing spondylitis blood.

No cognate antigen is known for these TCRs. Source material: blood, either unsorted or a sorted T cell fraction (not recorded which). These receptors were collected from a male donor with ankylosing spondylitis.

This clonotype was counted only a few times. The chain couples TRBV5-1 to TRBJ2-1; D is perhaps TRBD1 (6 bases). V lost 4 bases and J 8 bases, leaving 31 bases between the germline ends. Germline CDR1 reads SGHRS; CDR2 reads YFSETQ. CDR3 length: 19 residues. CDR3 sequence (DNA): TGCGCCAGCAGCCCCCACCCTTACAGGGAAGTAGGTCGAGGCCATGAGCAGTTCTTC. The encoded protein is CASSPHPYREVGRGHEQFF. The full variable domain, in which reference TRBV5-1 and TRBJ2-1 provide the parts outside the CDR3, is KAGVTQTPRYLIKTRGQQVTLSCSPISGHRSVSWYQQTPGQGLQFLFEYFSETQRNKGNFPGRFSGRQFSNSRSEMNVSTLELGDSALYLCASSPHPYREVGRGHEQFFGPGTRLTVL.

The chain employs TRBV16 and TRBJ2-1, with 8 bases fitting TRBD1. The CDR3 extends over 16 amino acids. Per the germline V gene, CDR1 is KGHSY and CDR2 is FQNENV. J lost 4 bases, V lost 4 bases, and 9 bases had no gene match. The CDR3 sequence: CASSRLDRGTYNEQFF. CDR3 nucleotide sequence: TGTGCCAGCAGCCGTCTTGACAGGGGCACTTACAATGAGCAGTTCTTC.

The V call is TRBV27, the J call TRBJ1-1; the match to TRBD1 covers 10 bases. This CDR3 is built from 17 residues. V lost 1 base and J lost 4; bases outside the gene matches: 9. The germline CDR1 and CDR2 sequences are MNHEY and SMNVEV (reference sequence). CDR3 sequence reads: CASSLYGTGVGSTEAFF. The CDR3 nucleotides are TGTGCCAGCAGTTTATACGGGACAGGGGTGGGGAGCACTGAAGCTTTCTTT.

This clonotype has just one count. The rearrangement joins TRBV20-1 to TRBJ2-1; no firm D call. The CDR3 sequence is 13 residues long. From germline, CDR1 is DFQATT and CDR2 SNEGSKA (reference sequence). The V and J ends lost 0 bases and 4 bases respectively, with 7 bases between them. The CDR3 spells CSARDDGYNEQFF. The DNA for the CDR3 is TGCAGTGCTAGAGATGACGGTTACAATGAGCAGTTCTTC.

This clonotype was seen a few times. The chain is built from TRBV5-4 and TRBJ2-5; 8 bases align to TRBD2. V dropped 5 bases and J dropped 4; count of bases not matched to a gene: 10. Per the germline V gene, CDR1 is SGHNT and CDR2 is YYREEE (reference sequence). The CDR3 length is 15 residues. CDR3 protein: CASRPGGGRTETQYF. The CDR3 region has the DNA TGTGCCAGCAGGCCCGGGGGGGGGAGAACAGAGACCCAGTACTTC.

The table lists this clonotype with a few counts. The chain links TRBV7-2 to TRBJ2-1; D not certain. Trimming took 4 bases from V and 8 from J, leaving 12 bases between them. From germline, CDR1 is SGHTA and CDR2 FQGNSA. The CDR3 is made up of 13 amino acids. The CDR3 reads CASSSLVLDEQFF. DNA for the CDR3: TGTGCCAGCAGCTCCCTCGTGTTGGATGAGCAGTTCTTC.

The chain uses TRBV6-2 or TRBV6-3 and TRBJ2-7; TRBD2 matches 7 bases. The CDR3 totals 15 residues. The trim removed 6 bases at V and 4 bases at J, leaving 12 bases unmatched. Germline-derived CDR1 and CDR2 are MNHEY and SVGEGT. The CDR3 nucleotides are TGTGCCAGCAGCACCGCGGGCGGGAGTAGGTACGAGCAGTACTTC. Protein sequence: CASSTAGGSRYEQYF.

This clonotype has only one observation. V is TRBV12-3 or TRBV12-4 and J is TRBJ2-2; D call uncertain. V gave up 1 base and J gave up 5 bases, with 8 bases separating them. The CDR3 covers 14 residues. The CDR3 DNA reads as TGTGCCAGCAGTTTAGGATCCCTTACCGGGGAGCTGTTTTTT. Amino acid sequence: CASSLGSLTGELFF.

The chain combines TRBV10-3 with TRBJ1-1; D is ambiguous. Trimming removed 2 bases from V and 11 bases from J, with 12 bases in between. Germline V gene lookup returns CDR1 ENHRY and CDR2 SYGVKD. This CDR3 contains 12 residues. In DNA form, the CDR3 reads TGTGCCATCAGTGAGGGGGTCCCCGGGGCTTTCTTT. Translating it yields CAISEGVPGAFF.

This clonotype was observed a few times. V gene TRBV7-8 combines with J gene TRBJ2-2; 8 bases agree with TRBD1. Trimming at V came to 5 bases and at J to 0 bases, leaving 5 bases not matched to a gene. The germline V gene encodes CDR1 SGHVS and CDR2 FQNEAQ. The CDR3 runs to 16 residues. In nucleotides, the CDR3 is TGTGCCAGCAGCCTCCGACAGGGGACGAACACCGGGGAGCTGTTTTTT. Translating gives CASSLRQGTNTGELFF.

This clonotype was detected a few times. CDR3 coding DNA: TGTGCCAGCAGCAAAGACCAGGGTACGAATGAGCAGTTCTTC. It translates to CASSKDQGTNEQFF. The chain combines TRBV11-2 with TRBJ2-1; possible D gene TRBD1, 5 bases. V was trimmed by 5 bases and J by 7 bases, leaving 15 bases between them. The germline gives CDR1 SGHAT, CDR2 FQNNGV. CDR3 length equals 14 residues.

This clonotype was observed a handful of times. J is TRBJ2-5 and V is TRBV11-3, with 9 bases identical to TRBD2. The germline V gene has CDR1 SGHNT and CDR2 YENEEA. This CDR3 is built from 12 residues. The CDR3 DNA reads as TGTGCAAGTAGCGGGAGTGCAGAGACCCAGTACTTC. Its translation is CASSGSAETQYF. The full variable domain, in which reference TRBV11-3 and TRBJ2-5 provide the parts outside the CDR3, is EAGVVQSPRYKIIEKKQPVAFWCNPISGHNTLYWYLQNLGQGPELLIRYENEEAVDDSQLPKDRFSAERLKGVDSTLKIQPAELGDSAVYLCASSGSAETQYFGPGTRLLVL.

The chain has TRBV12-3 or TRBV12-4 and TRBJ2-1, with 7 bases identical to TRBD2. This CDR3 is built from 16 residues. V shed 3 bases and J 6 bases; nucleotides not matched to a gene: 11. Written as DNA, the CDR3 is TGTGCCAGCAGTTTTTACCTTGGGCGGGAGATCAATGAGCAGTTCTTC. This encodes CASSFYLGREINEQFF.

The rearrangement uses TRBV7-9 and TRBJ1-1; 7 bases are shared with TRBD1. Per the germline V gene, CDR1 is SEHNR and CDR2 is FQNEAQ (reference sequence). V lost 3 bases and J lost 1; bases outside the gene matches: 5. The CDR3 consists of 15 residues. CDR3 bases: TGTGCCAGCAGCTTGTACGGGACAGCGAACACTGAAGCTTTCTTT. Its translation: CASSLYGTANTEAFF.

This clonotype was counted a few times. CDR3 nucleotides: TGCAGCGTTGATGGGGGCGGCAGCAATCAGCCCCAGCATTTT. Amino acids: CSVDGGGSNQPQHF. The gene calls are TRBV29-1 and TRBJ1-5; possibly TRBD1 for D (6 bases). Trimming shortened V by 3 bases and J by 1 base, and 10 bases separated the two germline ends. CDR3 length: 14 residues. CDR1 and CDR2 (germline): SQVTM, ANQGSEA. Filled out from reference TRBV29-1 and TRBJ1-5, the complete variable domain reads SAVISQKPSRDICQRGTSLTIQCQVDSQVTMMFWYRQQPGQSLTLIATANQGSEATYESGFVIDKFPISRPNLTFSTLTVSNMSPEDSSIYLCSVDGGGSNQPQHFGDGTRLSIL.

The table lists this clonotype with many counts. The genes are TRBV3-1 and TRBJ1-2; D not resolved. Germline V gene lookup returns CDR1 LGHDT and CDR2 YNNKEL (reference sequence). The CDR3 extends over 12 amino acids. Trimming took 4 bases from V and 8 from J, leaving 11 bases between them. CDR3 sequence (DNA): TGTGCCAGCAGCCCGGGGATCTGGGGCTACACCTTC. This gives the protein CASSPGIWGYTF.

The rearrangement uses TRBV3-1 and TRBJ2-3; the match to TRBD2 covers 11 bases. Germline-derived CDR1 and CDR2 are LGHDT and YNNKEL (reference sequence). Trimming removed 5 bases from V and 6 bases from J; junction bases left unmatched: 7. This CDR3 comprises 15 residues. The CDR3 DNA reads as TGTGCCAGCAGCGTGGGACTAGCGGTCTCCGATACGCAGTATTTT. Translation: CASSVGLAVSDTQYF.

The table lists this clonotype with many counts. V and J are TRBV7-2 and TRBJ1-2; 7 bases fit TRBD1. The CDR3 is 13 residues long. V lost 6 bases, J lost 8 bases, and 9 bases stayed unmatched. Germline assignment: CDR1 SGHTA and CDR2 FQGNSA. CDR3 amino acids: CASSSRQGGGYTF. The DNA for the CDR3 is TGTGCCAGCAGTTCAAGACAGGGCGGGGGCTACACCTTC.

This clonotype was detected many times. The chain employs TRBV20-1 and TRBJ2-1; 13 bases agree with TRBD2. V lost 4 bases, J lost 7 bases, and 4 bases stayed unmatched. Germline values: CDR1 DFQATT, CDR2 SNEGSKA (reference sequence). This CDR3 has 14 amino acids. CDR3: CSATRTSGGNEQFF. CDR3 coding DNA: TGCAGTGCTACCCGGACTAGCGGGGGTAATGAGCAGTTCTTC.

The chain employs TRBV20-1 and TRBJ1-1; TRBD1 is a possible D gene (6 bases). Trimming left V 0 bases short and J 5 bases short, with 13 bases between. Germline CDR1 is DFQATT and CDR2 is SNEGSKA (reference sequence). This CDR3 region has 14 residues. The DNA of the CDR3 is TGCAGTGCTAGAGATCTAAAACAGGGAACTGAAGCTTTCTTT. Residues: CSARDLKQGTEAFF.

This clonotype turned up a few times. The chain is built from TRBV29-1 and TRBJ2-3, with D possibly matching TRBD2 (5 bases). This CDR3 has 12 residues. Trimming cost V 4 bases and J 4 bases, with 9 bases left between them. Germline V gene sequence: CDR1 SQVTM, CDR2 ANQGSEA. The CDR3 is CSVVEGADTQYF. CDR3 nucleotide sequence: TGCAGCGTTGTCGAGGGCGCAGATACGCAGTATTTT.

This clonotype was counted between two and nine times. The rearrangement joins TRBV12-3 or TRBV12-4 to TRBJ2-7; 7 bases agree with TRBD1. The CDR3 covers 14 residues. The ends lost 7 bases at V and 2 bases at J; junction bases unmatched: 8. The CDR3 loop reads CASNKQGVAYEQYF. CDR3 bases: TGTGCCAGCAACAAGCAGGGGGTCGCCTACGAGCAGTACTTC.

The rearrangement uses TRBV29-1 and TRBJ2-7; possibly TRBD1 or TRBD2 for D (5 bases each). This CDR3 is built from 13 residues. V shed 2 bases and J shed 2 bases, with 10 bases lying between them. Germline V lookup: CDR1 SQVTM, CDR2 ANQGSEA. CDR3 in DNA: TGCAGCGTTGAATCGGGGACGACCTACGAGCAGTACTTC. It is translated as CSVESGTTYEQYF.

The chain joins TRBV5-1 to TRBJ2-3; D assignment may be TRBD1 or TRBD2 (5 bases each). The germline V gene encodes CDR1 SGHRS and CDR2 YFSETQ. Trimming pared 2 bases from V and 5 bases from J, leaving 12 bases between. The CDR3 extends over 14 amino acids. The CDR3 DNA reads TGCGCCAGCAGCTTTAGGGGCGCGGGAGATACGCAGTATTTT. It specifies CASSFRGAGDTQYF.

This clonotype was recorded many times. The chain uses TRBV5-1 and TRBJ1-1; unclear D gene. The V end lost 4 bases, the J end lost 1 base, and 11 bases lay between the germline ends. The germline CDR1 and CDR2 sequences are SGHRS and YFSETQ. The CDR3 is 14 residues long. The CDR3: CASSPPGRNTEAFF. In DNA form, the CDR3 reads TGCGCCAGCAGCCCGCCGGGCAGGAACACTGAAGCTTTCTTT.

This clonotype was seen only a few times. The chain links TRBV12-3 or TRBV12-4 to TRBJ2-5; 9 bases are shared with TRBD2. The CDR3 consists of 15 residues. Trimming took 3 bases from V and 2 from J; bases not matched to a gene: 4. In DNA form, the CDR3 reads TGTGCCAGCAGTTTGGGCGGGAGGGCTCAAGAGACCCAGTACTTC. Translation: CASSLGGRAQETQYF.

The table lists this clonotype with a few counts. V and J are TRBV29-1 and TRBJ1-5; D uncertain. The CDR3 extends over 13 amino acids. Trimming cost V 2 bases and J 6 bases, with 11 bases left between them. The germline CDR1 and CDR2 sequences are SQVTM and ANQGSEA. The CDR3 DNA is TGCAGCGTTGAATTAACCTCAGGTCAGCCCCAGCATTTT. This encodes CSVELTSGQPQHF.

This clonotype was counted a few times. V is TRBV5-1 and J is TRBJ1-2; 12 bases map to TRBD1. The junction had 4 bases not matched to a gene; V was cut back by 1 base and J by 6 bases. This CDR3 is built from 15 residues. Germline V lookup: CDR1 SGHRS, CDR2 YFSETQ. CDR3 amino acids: CASSLRGQGADGYTF. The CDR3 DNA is TGCGCCAGCAGCTTGAGGGGACAGGGGGCGGATGGCTACACCTTC.

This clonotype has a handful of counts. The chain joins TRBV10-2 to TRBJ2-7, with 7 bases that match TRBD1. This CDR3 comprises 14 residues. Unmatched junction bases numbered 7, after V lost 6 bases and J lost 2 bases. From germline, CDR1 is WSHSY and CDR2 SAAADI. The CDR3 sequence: CASRPTGVTYEQYF. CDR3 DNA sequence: TGCGCCAGCAGACCCACAGGGGTAACCTACGAGCAGTACTTC.

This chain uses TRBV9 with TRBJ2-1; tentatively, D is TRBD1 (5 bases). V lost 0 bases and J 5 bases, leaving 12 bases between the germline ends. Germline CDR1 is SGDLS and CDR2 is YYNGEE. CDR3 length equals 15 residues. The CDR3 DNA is TGTGCCAGCAGCGTAGGGGGCGGCGTTGACAATGAGCAGTTCTTC. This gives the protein CASSVGGGVDNEQFF.